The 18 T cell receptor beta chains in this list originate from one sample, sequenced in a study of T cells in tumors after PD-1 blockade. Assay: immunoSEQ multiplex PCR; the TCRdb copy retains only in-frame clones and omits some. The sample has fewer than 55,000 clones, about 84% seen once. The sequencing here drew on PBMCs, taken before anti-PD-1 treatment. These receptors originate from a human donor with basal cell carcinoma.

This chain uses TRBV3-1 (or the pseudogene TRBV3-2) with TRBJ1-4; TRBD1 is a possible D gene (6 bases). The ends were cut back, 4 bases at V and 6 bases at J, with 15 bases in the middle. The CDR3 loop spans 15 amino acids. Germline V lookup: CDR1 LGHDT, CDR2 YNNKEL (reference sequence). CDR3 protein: CASSLLYRADEKLFF. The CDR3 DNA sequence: TGTGCCAGCAGCCTTCTATACAGGGCTGATGAAAAACTGTTTTTT.

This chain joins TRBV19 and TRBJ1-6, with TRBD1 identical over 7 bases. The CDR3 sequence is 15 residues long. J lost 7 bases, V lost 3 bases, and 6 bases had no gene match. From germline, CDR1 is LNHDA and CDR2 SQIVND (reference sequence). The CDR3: CASSIFQGENSPLHF. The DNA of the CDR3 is TGTGCCAGTAGTATTTTTCAGGGGGAAAATTCACCCCTCCACTTT.

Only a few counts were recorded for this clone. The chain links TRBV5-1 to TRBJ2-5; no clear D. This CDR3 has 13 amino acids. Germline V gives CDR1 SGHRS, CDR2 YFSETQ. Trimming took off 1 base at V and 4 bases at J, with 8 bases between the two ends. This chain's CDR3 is CASSLYRRETQYF. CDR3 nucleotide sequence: TGCGCCAGCAGCTTGTACAGAAGAGAGACCCAGTACTTC.

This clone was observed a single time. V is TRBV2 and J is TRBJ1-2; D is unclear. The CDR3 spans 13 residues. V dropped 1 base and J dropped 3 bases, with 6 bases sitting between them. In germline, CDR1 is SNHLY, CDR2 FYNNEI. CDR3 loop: CASSEGLDYGYTF. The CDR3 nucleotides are TGTGCCAGCAGTGAAGGGCTGGACTATGGCTACACCTTC.

The CDR3 region is CASSLDQGTDTQYF. The CDR3 region has the DNA TGCGCCAGCAGCTTGGATCAGGGCACAGATACGCAGTATTTT. The V gene is TRBV5-1, the J gene TRBJ2-3; D remains ambiguous. Germline lookup yields CDR1 SGHRS and CDR2 YFSETQ. This CDR3 has 14 residues. Trimming took off 0 bases at V and 1 base at J, with 6 bases between the two ends. Drawing the rest from reference TRBV5-1 and TRBJ2-3, the complete variable domain is KAGVTQTPRYLIKTRGQQVTLSCSPISGHRSVSWYQQTPGQGLQFLFEYFSETQRNKGNFPGRFSGRQFSNSRSEMNVSTLELGDSALYLCASSLDQGTDTQYFGPGTRLTVL.

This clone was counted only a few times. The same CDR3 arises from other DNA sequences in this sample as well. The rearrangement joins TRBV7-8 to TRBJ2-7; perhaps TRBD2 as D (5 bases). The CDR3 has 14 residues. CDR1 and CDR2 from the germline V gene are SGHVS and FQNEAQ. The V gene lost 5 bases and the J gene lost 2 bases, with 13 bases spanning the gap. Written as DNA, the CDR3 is TGTGCCAGCAGCCAGGCCGGGGTTACCTACGAGCAGTACTTC. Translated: CASSQAGVTYEQYF.

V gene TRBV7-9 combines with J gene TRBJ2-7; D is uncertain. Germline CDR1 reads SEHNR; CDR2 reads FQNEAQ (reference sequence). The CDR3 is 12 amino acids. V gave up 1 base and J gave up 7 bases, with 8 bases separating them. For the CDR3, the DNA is TGTGCCAGCAGCTTAGAGGCTCAGGAGCAGTACTTC. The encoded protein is CASSLEAQEQYF.

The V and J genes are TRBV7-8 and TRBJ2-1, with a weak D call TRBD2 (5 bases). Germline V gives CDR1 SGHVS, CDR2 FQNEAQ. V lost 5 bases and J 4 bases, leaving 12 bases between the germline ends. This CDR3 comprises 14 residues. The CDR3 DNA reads TGTGCCAGCAGCCCCCTCGAGGGTTACAATGAGCAGTTCTTC. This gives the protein CASSPLEGYNEQFF. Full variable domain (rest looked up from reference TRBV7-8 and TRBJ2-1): GAGVSQSPRYKVAKRGQDVALRCDPISGHVSLFWYQQALGQGPEFLTYFQNEAQLDKSGLPSDRFFAERPEGSVSTLKIQRTQQEDSAVYLCASSPLEGYNEQFFGPGTRLTVL.

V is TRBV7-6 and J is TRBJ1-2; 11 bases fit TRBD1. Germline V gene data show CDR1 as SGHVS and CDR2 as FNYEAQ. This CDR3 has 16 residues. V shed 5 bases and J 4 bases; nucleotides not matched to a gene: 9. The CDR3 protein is CASSATDRGRLYGYTF. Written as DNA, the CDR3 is TGTGCCAGCAGCGCGACGGACAGGGGGCGCCTCTATGGCTACACCTTC.

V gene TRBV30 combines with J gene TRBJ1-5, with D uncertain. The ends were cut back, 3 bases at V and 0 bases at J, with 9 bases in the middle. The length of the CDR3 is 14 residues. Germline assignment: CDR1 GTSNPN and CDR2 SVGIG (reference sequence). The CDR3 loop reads CAWSVEPSNQPQHF. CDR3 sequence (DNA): TGTGCCTGGAGCGTGGAACCTAGCAATCAGCCCCAGCATTTT. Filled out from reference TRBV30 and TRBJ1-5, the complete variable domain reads SQTIHQWPATLVQPVGSPLSLECTVEGTSNPNLYWYRQAAGRGLQLLFYSVGIGQISSEVPQNLSASRPQDRQFILSSKKLLLSDSGFYLCAWSVEPSNQPQHFGDGTRLSIL.

CDR3 nucleotide sequence: TGTGCCAGCAGCTTGGGGCCTCAAGGCCAGCCCCAGCATTTT. This codes for CASSLGPQGQPQHF. The chain carries TRBV5-6 and TRBJ1-5; D is undetermined. There are 14 residues in the CDR3. CDR1 and CDR2 (germline): SGHDT, YYEEEE. V was shortened by 0 bases and J by 7 bases, with 11 bases between the two germline ends.

For the CDR3, the DNA is TGTGCCTGGAGTTCCTCCGGGGCGAGGCAGTACTTC. Amino acids: CAWSSSGARQYF. The chain combines TRBV30 with TRBJ2-7, with D perhaps assigned TRBD1 or TRBD2 (5 bases each). V was shortened by 2 bases and J by 9 bases, with 14 bases between the two germline ends. The CDR3 covers 12 residues. CDR1 GTSNPN and CDR2 SVGIG come from the germline V gene (reference sequence).

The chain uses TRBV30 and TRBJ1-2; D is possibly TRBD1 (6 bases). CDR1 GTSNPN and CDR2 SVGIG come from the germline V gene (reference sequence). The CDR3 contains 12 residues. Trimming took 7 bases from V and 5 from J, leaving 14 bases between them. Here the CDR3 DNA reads TGTGCCTCCAAGGGGGGAAGGTATGGCTACACCTTC. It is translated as CASKGGRYGYTF. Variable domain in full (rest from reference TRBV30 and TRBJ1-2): SQTIHQWPATLVQPVGSPLSLECTVEGTSNPNLYWYRQAAGRGLQLLFYSVGIGQISSEVPQNLSASRPQDRQFILSSKKLLLSDSGFYLCASKGGRYGYTFGSGTRLTVV.

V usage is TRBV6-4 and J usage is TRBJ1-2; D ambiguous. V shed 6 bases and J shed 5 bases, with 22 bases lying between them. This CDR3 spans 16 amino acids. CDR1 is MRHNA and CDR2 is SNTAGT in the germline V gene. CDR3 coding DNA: TGTGCCAGCAGAGAGGGTTTCCCGCCTCCCGTTTATGGCTACACCTTC. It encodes CASREGFPPPVYGYTF.

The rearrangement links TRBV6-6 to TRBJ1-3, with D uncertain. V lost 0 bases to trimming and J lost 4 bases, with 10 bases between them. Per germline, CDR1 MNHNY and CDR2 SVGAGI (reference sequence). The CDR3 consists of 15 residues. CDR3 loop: CASSYSRADGNTIYF. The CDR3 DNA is TGTGCCAGCAGTTACTCGAGGGCCGACGGAAACACCATATATTTT.

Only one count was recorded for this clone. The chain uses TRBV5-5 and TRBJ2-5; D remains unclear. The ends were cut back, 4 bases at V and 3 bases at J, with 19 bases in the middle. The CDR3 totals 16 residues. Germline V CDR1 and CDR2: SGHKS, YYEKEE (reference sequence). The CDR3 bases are TGTGCCAGCAGCCCCCCGCTGGTAGCTGGGGAAGAGACCCAGTACTTC. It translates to CASSPPLVAGEETQYF. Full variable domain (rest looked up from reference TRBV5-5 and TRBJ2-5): DAGVTQSPTHLIKTRGQQVTLRCSPISGHKSVSWYQQVLGQGPQFIFQYYEKEERGRGNFPDRFSARQFPNYSSELNVNALLLGDSALYLCASSPPLVAGEETQYFGPGTRLLVL.

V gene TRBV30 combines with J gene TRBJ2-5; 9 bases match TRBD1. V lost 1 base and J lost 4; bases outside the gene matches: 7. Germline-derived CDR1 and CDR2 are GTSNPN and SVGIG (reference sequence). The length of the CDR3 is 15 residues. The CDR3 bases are TGTGCCTGGAGTGGGGGACAGGGATTGAGAGAGACCCAGTACTTC. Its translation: CAWSGGQGLRETQYF.

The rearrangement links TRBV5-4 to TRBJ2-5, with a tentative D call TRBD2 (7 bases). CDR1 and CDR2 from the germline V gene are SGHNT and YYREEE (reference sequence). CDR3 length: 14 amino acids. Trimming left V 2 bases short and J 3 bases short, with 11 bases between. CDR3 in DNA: TGTGCCAGCAGCTTACGGGGGGCAGAAGAGACCCAGTACTTC. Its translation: CASSLRGAEETQYF.